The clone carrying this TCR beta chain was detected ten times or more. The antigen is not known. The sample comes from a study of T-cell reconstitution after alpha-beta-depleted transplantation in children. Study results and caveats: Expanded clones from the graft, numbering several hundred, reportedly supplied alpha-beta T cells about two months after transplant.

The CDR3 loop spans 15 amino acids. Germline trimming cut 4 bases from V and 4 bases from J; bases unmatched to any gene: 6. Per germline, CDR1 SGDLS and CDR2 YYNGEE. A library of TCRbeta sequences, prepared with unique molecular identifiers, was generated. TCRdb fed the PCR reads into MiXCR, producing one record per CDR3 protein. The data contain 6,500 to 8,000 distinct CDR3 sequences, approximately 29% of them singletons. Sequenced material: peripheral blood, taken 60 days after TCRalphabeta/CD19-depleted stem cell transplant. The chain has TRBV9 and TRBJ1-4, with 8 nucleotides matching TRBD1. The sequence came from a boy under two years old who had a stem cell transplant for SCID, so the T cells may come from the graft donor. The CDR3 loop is CASSPRQGFNEKLFF. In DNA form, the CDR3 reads TGTGCCAGCAGCCCGCGACAGGGGTTTAATGAAAAACTGTTTTTT.